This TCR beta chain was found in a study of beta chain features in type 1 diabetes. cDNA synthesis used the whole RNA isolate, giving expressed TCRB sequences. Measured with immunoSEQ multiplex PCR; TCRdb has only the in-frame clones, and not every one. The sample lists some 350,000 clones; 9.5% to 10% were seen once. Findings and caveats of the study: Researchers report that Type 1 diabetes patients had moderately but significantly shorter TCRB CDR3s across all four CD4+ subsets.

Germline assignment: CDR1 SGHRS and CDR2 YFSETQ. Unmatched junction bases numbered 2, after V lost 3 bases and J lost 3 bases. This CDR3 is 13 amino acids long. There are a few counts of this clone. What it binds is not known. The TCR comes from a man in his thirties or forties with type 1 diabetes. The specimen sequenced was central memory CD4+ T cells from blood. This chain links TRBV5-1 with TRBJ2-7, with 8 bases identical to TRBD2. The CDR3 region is CASSSGTSYEQYF. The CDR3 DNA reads TGCGCCAGCAGCTCCGGGACTAGCTACGAGCAGTACTTC.